Each of the 21 T cell receptor beta chains below was sequenced from the same sample in a study of lymphopenia after photon versus proton radiotherapy. Produced via immunoSEQ multiplex PCR; TCRdb's table is partial and in-frame only. Of 40,000 to 45,000 clones listed, roughly 86% are singletons. Specimen: peripheral blood, collected from a patient treated with proton-based radiotherapy. The receptors shown here come from a woman in her 70s with pancreatic cancer. Some clones in this sample may be carry-over from other donors' samples.

The chain uses TRBV5-1 and TRBJ2-5; D is unresolved. From germline, CDR1 is SGHRS and CDR2 YFSETQ. Deletions cut 0 bases from V and 1 base from J, with 7 bases between. This CDR3 comprises 14 residues. Written as DNA, the CDR3 is TGCGCCAGCAGCTTGGTTGGCGGCCAAGAGACCCAGTACTTC. Encoded protein: CASSLVGGQETQYF.

The chain uses TRBV29-1 and TRBJ2-1; the match to TRBD2 covers 9 bases. V lost 4 bases to trimming and J lost 4 bases; unmatched junction nucleotides: 8. Germline V CDR1 and CDR2: SQVTM, ANQGSEA. The length of the CDR3 is 15 residues. Here the CDR3 DNA reads TGCAGCGTTGTTCCTCTAGCGGGACTGTACAATGAGCAGTTCTTC. Translating it yields CSVVPLAGLYNEQFF.

V usage is TRBV6-5 and J usage is TRBJ1-1; D possibly corresponds to TRBD1 (5 bases). Trimming shortened V by 8 bases and J by 4 bases, and 14 bases separated the two germline ends. The CDR3 consists of 13 residues. Germline values: CDR1 MNHEY, CDR2 SVGAGI. The CDR3, as DNA: TGTGCCAGCTATAAGGGGTTGGGCACTGAAGCTTTCTTT. Its protein is CASYKGLGTEAFF.

CDR3 nucleotides: TGTGCCAGCAGCGTAGGTCTTGGCGATTACGAGCAGTACTTC. Amino acid sequence: CASSVGLGDYEQYF. V and J are TRBV9 and TRBJ2-7; D call uncertain. The germline V and J ends were trimmed by 0 bases and 4 bases, with 11 bases remaining between them. This CDR3 region has 14 residues. CDR1 is SGDLS and CDR2 is YYNGEE in the germline V gene.

This sequence joins TRBV19 and TRBJ2-3, with TRBD2 as a possible D gene (6 bases). This CDR3 is 16 amino acids long. Per the germline V gene, CDR1 is LNHDA and CDR2 is SQIVND (reference sequence). The V end lost 3 bases, the J end lost 4 bases, and 17 bases lay between the germline ends. The CDR3 loop is CASSIQRGRNSDTQYF. The DNA for the CDR3 is TGTGCCAGTAGTATTCAACGGGGGAGAAATTCAGATACGCAGTATTTT.

Only one count was recorded for this clone. The chain uses TRBV6-6 and TRBJ1-1, with 7 bases that match TRBD1. Trimming removed 11 bases from V and 3 bases from J; junction bases left unmatched: 15. The CDR3 covers 15 residues. Germline V lookup: CDR1 MNHNY, CDR2 SVGAGI (reference sequence). CDR3 nucleotide sequence: TGTGCCCTCCGGGGAGGGGGCTCCATTCACACTGAAGCTTTCTTT. It is translated as CALRGGGSIHTEAFF.

V usage is TRBV19 and J usage is TRBJ2-2; D remains ambiguous. Germline CDR1 is LNHDA and CDR2 is SQIVND (reference sequence). The V gene lost 4 bases and the J gene lost 5 bases, with 8 bases spanning the gap. The CDR3 runs to 13 residues. The CDR3 loop reads CASSNAQTGELFF. In DNA, the CDR3 is TGTGCCAGTAGTAACGCTCAGACCGGGGAGCTGTTTTTT. Full variable domain (rest looked up from reference TRBV19 and TRBJ2-2): DGGITQSPKYLFRKEGQNVTLSCEQNLNHDAMYWYRQDPGQGLRLIYYSQIVNDFQKGDIAEGYSVSREKKESFPLTVTSAQKNPTAFYLCASSNAQTGELFFGEGSRLTVL.

V gene TRBV18 combines with J gene TRBJ1-1, with D possibly TRBD1 on 6 matching bases. From germline, CDR1 is KGHSH and CDR2 LQKENI. The CDR3 contains 14 residues. V dropped 0 bases and J dropped 2 bases, with 7 bases sitting between them. CDR3: CASSPPTGNTEAFF. DNA for the CDR3: TGTGCCAGCTCACCACCGACAGGTAACACTGAAGCTTTCTTT. Complete variable domain (other parts from reference TRBV18 and TRBJ1-1): NAGVMQNPRHLVRRRGQEARLRCSPMKGHSHVYWYRQLPEEGLKFMVYLQKENIIDESGMPKERFSAEFPKEGPSILRIQQVVRGDSAAYFCASSPPTGNTEAFFGQGTRLTVV.

This chain uses TRBV5-1 with TRBJ1-4; unclear D gene. V gave up 0 bases and J gave up 7 bases, with 10 bases separating them. CDR1 is SGHRS and CDR2 is YFSETQ in the germline V gene. The CDR3 has 14 amino acids. This CDR3 is CASSLGFAGEKLFF. The CDR3 DNA follows: TGCGCCAGCAGCTTGGGGTTCGCGGGTGAAAAACTGTTTTTT.

J is TRBJ2-7 and V is TRBV5-6, with D unresolved. This CDR3 spans 13 amino acids. Trimming pared 5 bases from V and 1 base from J, leaving 10 bases between. Germline CDR1 is SGHDT and CDR2 is YYEEEE. Written as DNA, the CDR3 is TGTGCCAGCAGAGAGTGGGATTCCTACGAGCAGTACTTC. This gives the protein CASREWDSYEQYF.

The V call is TRBV7-9, the J call TRBJ2-2; 10 positions agree with TRBD1. The CDR3 loop spans 15 amino acids. With 3 bases clipped from V and 3 bases from J, the junction kept 1 base outside the gene matches. Germline V gene sequence: CDR1 SEHNR, CDR2 FQNEAQ (reference sequence). CDR3 DNA sequence: TGTGCCAGCAGCTTGGGACAGGGGTACACCGGGGAGCTGTTTTTT. Amino acids: CASSLGQGYTGELFF.

This rearrangement joins TRBV15 to TRBJ2-1; TRBD2 matches 9 bases. J gave up 3 bases and V 8 bases, and 11 bases lay outside the gene matches. Germline lookup yields CDR1 LNHNV and CDR2 YYDKDF (reference sequence). This CDR3 is built from 16 residues. CDR3 nucleotide sequence: TGTGCCACCGCAGCGGGGGGACCTGGATACTACAATGAGCAGTTCTTC. Translating gives CATAAGGPGYYNEQFF.

The chain carries TRBV6-1 and TRBJ2-7; the D is unclear. Germline-derived CDR1 and CDR2 are MNHNS and SASEGT. V was trimmed by 5 bases and J by 0 bases, leaving 11 bases between them. The CDR3 covers 14 residues. As DNA, the CDR3 is TGTGCCAGCAGTCCCGGGCCGAGCTCCTACGAGCAGTACTTC. Protein sequence: CASSPGPSSYEQYF.

V and J are TRBV13 and TRBJ1-2; 10 bases line up with TRBD1. Germline V gene sequence: CDR1 PRHDT, CDR2 FYEKMQ (reference sequence). V trimming: 5 bases; J trimming: 3 bases; junction bases outside the gene matches: 12. There are 17 residues in the CDR3. The CDR3 sequence: CASSPTGWDRGDYGYTF. As DNA, the CDR3 is TGTGCCAGCAGCCCAACGGGGTGGGACAGGGGAGACTATGGCTACACCTTC.

This clone occurred a few times. The chain employs TRBV7-8 and TRBJ2-1, with D tentatively TRBD2 (5 bases). Trimming removed 3 bases at V and 5 bases at J, with 11 bases between. CDR1 and CDR2 (germline): SGHVS, FQNEAQ. The CDR3 covers 14 residues. CDR3 loop: CASSLDSRDNEQFF. CDR3 bases: TGTGCCAGCAGCTTGGACTCTCGGGACAATGAGCAGTTCTTC.

V usage is TRBV18 and J usage is TRBJ2-5; the D gene is possibly TRBD2 (5 bases). This CDR3 is built from 14 residues. CDR1 KGHSH and CDR2 LQKENI come from the germline V gene. V was shortened by 3 bases and J by 1 base, with 9 bases between the two germline ends. CDR3 residues: CASSPGLAQETQYF. The DNA for the CDR3 is TGTGCCAGCTCACCCGGACTGGCCCAAGAGACCCAGTACTTC.

The chain combines TRBV11-2 with TRBJ2-7; no firm D call. The germline gives CDR1 SGHAT, CDR2 FQNNGV. Trimming cost V 5 bases and J 3 bases, with 14 bases left between them. This CDR3 spans 14 amino acids. The CDR3 nucleotides are TGTGCCAGCAGCCTAGTGAGTCACTACTACGAGCAGTACTTC. Its protein is CASSLVSHYYEQYF. The full variable domain, its missing parts supplied by reference TRBV11-2 and TRBJ2-7, is EAGVAQSPRYKIIEKRQSVAFWCNPISGHATLYWYQQILGQGPKLLIQFQNNGVVDDSQLPKDRFSAERLKGVDSTLKIQPAKLEDSAVYLCASSLVSHYYEQYFGPGTRLTVT.

The V and J genes are TRBV10-3 and TRBJ2-4, with D perhaps matching TRBD1 (5 bases). The CDR3 extends over 11 amino acids. CDR1 and CDR2 (germline): ENHRY, SYGVKD. Between the trimmed V and J ends, which lost 10 bases and 5 bases, there was a span of 9 bases. In nucleotides, the CDR3 is TGTGCCACCCAGGGTGAAAACATTCAGTACTTC. Amino acids: CATQGENIQYF.

V is TRBV11-2 and J is TRBJ2-1, with 7 bases aligning to TRBD2. In germline, CDR1 is SGHAT, CDR2 FQNNGV. V was pared by 0 bases and J by 5 bases, with 1 base of the junction left unmatched. The CDR3 runs to 14 residues. CDR3 loop: CASSLEAGNNEQFF. CDR3 DNA: TGTGCCAGCAGCTTAGAAGCGGGAAACAATGAGCAGTTCTTC.

V gene TRBV19 combines with J gene TRBJ1-3, with D perhaps matching TRBD1 (5 bases). V dropped 6 bases and J dropped 8 bases, with 17 bases sitting between them. Looked up from germline, CDR1 is LNHDA and CDR2 is SQIVND (reference sequence). The CDR3 is 14 amino acids. CDR3 coding DNA: TGTGCCAGTAGGCCCAGGGAGGTCCGGGACACCATATATTTT. It yields the protein CASRPREVRDTIYF.

CDR3 DNA sequence: TGTGCCAGCAGCCGGACGGGCAGTCCCGACACTGAAGCTTTCTTT. This translates into CASSRTGSPDTEAFF. The chain couples TRBV14 to TRBJ1-1; D ambiguous. Germline V gene sequence: CDR1 SGHDN, CDR2 FVKESK. This CDR3 is built from 15 residues. Trimming stripped 4 bases from V and 3 bases from J, with 15 bases between.